This is a list of T cell receptor beta chains from one sample in a study of T cell repertoires in cytomegalovirus infection. MiXCR was run by TCRdb on the reads, yielding one entry per CDR3 protein. The sample includes 480,000 or so distinct CDR3 sequences, 10% to 12% seen only once; the top ten take roughly 10%. Material: PBMCs. The receptors stem from a human donor in good health (CMV status not recorded). Some clones in this sample may be carry-over from other donors' samples. Each CDR3 is given with its conserved first and last residue. Fields, in order: J gene, V gene, clone size, D gene, CDR3 protein, CDR3 DNA. A D gene is named only where the DNA matches it firmly. Size tells how often a clone was seen (once, few, many) or the class of an expanded clone, and some rows leave it out.

j_call: TRBJ1-2
v_call: TRBV30
clone_size: NA
d_call: TRBD1
cdr3_aa: CAWSAGGGSYGYTF
cdr3_nt: TGTGCCTGGAGTGCAGGGGGCGGGAGCTATGGCTACACCTTC

j_call: TRBJ2-2
v_call: TRBV11-2
clone_size: many
d_call: TRBD2
cdr3_aa: CASRLQGLGLAGIGELFF
cdr3_nt: TGTGCCAGCCGGCTTCAGGGTCTCGGTCTAGCGGGTATCGGGGAGCTGTTTTTT

j_call: TRBJ2-5
v_call: TRBV12-3/TRBV12-4
clone_size: few
d_call: TRBD1
cdr3_aa: CASSIGQGVRETQYF
cdr3_nt: TGTGCCAGCAGTATCGGACAGGGGGTAAGGGAGACCCAGTACTTC

j_call: TRBJ2-3
v_call: TRBV7-6
clone_size: many
d_call: TRBD2
cdr3_aa: CASSLPSGSTDTQYF
cdr3_nt: TGTGCCAGCAGCTTACCTAGCGGAAGCACAGATACGCAGTATTTT

j_call: TRBJ2-5
v_call: TRBV7-8
clone_size: many
d_call: NA
cdr3_aa: CASSLSLQGGETQYF
cdr3_nt: TGTGCCAGCAGCTTAAGCCTACAGGGTGGGGAGACCCAGTACTTC

j_call: TRBJ2-1
v_call: TRBV5-1
clone_size: many
d_call: NA
cdr3_aa: CASSSRGQAGNEQFF
cdr3_nt: TGCGCCAGCAGCTCGAGAGGGCAGGCGGGCAATGAGCAGTTCTTC

j_call: TRBJ2-3
v_call: TRBV5-1
clone_size: many
d_call: NA
cdr3_aa: CASSLVQGSLRGTDTQYF
cdr3_nt: TGCGCCAGCAGCTTGGTCCAGGGATCCCTCCGTGGCACAGATACGCAGTATTTT

j_call: TRBJ2-3
v_call: TRBV5-5
clone_size: NA
d_call: TRBD1
cdr3_aa: CASSFDRGGTDTQYF
cdr3_nt: TGTGCCAGCAGCTTCGACAGGGGCGGCACAGATACGCAGTATTTT

j_call: TRBJ2-1
v_call: TRBV2
clone_size: many
d_call: TRBD2
cdr3_aa: CASSIDSSGSYNEQFF
cdr3_nt: TGTGCCAGCAGCATCGATTCTAGCGGTTCCTACAATGAGCAGTTCTTC

j_call: TRBJ1-4
v_call: TRBV7-2
clone_size: many
d_call: TRBD1
cdr3_aa: CASSFRDSTNEKLFF
cdr3_nt: TGTGCCAGCAGCTTCCGGGACAGCACTAATGAAAAACTGTTTTTT

j_call: TRBJ2-2
v_call: TRBV28
clone_size: few
d_call: TRBD1
cdr3_aa: CASSQRDRGGTGELFF
cdr3_nt: TGTGCCAGCAGTCAGAGGGACAGGGGAGGCACCGGGGAGCTGTTTTTT

j_call: TRBJ1-3
v_call: TRBV6-6
clone_size: few
d_call: NA
cdr3_aa: CASSYSDLLFGNTIYF
cdr3_nt: TGTGCCAGCAGTTACTCGGACCTTCTCTTCGGAAACACCATATATTTT

j_call: TRBJ2-7
v_call: TRBV7-2
clone_size: many
d_call: TRBD2
cdr3_aa: CASSLWYAAGGTVF
cdr3_nt: TGTGCCAGCAGCTTATGGTACGCAGCGGGAGGGACGGTCTTC

j_call: TRBJ2-6
v_call: TRBV28
clone_size: NA
d_call: TRBD1
cdr3_aa: CASSLLGQAATSGANVLTF
cdr3_nt: TGTGCCAGCAGTTTACTGGGACAGGCCGCGACCTCTGGGGCCAACGTCCTGACTTTC

j_call: TRBJ1-2
v_call: TRBV7-9
clone_size: many
d_call: NA
cdr3_aa: CASSPEGPSGYTF
cdr3_nt: TGTGCCAGCAGCCCAGAGGGGCCCTCTGGCTACACCTTC

j_call: TRBJ1-5
v_call: TRBV2
clone_size: many
d_call: TRBD1
cdr3_aa: CASSRDRAVEPQHF
cdr3_nt: TGTGCCAGCAGCAGGGACAGGGCGGTTGAGCCCCAGCATTTT

j_call: TRBJ2-3
v_call: TRBV19
clone_size: few
d_call: NA
cdr3_aa: CASTTETTDTQYF
cdr3_nt: TGTGCCAGTACGACGGAAACTACAGATACGCAGTATTTT

j_call: TRBJ2-1
v_call: TRBV24-1
clone_size: NA
d_call: NA
cdr3_aa: CATSDAGQADNEQFF
cdr3_nt: TGTGCCACCAGTGATGCGGGACAAGCGGACAATGAGCAGTTCTTC

j_call: TRBJ1-2
v_call: TRBV5-6
clone_size: many
d_call: NA
cdr3_aa: CASSLVSNYYGYTF
cdr3_nt: TGTGCCAGCAGCTTGGTGTCGAACTACTATGGCTACACCTTC

j_call: TRBJ2-5
v_call: TRBV20-1
clone_size: NA
d_call: TRBD2
cdr3_aa: CSAEREDHQETQYF
cdr3_nt: TGCAGTGCTGAGCGGGAGGACCACCAAGAGACCCAGTACTTC

j_call: TRBJ1-3
v_call: TRBV29-1
clone_size: few
d_call: NA
cdr3_aa: CSLSPTLSGNTIYF
cdr3_nt: TGCAGCCTTTCGCCGACCCTTTCGGGAAACACCATATATTTT

j_call: TRBJ1-1
v_call: TRBV29-1
clone_size: few
d_call: NA
cdr3_aa: CSVEGLGAFF
cdr3_nt: TGCAGCGTTGAAGGGTTAGGAGCTTTCTTT